This TCR beta chain came from a study of cytomegalovirus exposure and HLA in healthy donors. A multiplex PCR was run with 60 Vbeta primers and 13 Jbeta primers. Generated by immunoSEQ multiplex PCR, the TCRdb table keeps only in-frame clones and is missing some. The sample includes around 200,000 clones, roughly 82% seen only once; the top ten take nearly 6%. Trimming took 2 bases from V and 0 from J; bases not matched to a gene: 8. The CDR3 spans 19 residues. Per the germline V gene, CDR1 is MDHEN and CDR2 is SYDVKM. Sequencing used PBMCs. The source of this sequence is a man aged 35 to 55 in good health and CMV-seropositive. This chain connects TRBV28 to TRBJ1-5; 12 bases are a match to TRBD1. CDR3 sequence (DNA): TGTGCCAGCAGTTTAGATGGGACAGGGGGCATCCTTAGCAATCAGCCCCAGCATTTT. This encodes CASSLDGTGGILSNQPQHF.